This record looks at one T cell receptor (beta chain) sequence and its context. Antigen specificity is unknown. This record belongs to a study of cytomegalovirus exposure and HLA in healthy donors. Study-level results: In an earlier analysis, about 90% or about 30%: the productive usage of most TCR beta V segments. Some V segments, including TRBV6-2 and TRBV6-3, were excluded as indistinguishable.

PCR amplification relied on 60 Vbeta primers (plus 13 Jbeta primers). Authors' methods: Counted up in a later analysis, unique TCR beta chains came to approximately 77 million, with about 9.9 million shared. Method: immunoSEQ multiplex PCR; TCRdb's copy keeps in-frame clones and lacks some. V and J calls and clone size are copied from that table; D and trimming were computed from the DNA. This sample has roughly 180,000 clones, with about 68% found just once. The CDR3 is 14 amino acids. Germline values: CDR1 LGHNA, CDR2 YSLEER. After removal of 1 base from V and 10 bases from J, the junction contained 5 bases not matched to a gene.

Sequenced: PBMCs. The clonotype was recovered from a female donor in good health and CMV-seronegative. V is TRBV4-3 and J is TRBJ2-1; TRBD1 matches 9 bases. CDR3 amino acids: CASSQGGQGGEQFF. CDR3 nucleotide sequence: TGCGCCAGCAGCCAAGGGGGACAGGGTGGCGAGCAGTTCTTC.